The sequence of this TCR beta chain was determined in a study of cytomegalovirus exposure and HLA in healthy donors. Comments on this clone: Its cognate antigen is unknown.

The study's findings and limits: Association of about 17,000 TCR beta sequences with HLA alleles was found at 0.05 false discovery rate in a later analysis. V- and J-gene trimming of TCR beta was linked (in a later analysis) to a missense DCLRE1C variant.

Trimming cost V 4 bases and J 2 bases, with 18 bases left between them. This CDR3 is 16 amino acids long. From germline, CDR1 is LNHDA and CDR2 SQIVND (reference sequence). The PCR employed 60 Vbeta primers together with 13 Jbeta primers. Sequencing was performed with immunoSEQ multiplex PCR; in TCRdb, only in-frame clones are kept and a portion is missing. The sample consists of about 190,000 clones, over 65% of them appearing once. The sequence came from a man aged 35 to 55 in good health and CMV-seropositive. The sample comprised PBMCs. This chain uses TRBV19 with TRBJ2-7; D is ambiguous. CDR3 residues: CASSNPSGGHPYEQYF. CDR3 DNA: TGTGCCAGTAGTAATCCTTCGGGTGGCCACCCCTACGAGCAGTACTTC.